Below, one T cell receptor (beta chain) is given with its context. Antigen: not known. This record belongs to a study of blood T cells in healthy people across ages. Study-level results: A roughly linear age-dependent decrease characterized TCR beta diversity per million T cells.

With a J-beta primer mix and a sample-barcoded 5' primer, a second PCR ran about 6 to 11 cycles. TCRdb reanalysed the 5' RACE reads using MiXCR and keeps one entry per CDR3 protein. The sample holds about 1.5 million distinct CDR3 sequences, less than 45% seen once. Looked up from germline, CDR1 is LGHNA and CDR2 is YSLEER. The CDR3 covers 15 residues. The genes are TRBV4-3 and TRBJ2-1; D uncertain. The end of the DNA is better explained by TRBJ2-7, so the J call may be wrong. The sample consisted of blood. The clonotype was recovered from a woman younger than 35 in good health. The chain's CDR3 is CASSQDRTSYNEQYF. The CDR3, as DNA: TGCGCCAGCAGCCAAGACAGGACCTCGTACAATGAGCAGTACTTC.